Given below is one T cell receptor beta chain in context. The specificity of this receptor is unknown. Base qualities are not at hand, and no much larger clone is one base apart. The data were obtained in a study of blood T cell repertoires in COVID-19 (dated by TCRdb to about 2020). About the full investigation: Collaborator samples came from the United States, Italy and Spain and covered acute and convalescent phases of COVID-19. The material from the prospective study consisted of cDNA or gDNA derived from T cells, B-cell-depleted T cells, or PBMCs. Subjects who had been exposed to COVID-19, were actively infected with it, or had recovered from it provided the deeply sampled blood TCRbeta repertoires that made up the dataset. The repertoires were released in a freely available public database intended as a resource for research on the immune response to SARS-CoV-2. Samples came from the ongoing ImmuneRACE study (first 160 participants) plus 1,254 subjects from 6 global collaborators. The sample metadata nearly always contained a de-identified subject ID, COVID-19 status, age in years and sex. HLA class I and class II types, where available, came from metadata supplied by the sample provider rather than from assay-based typing. Paper-wide results and their limitations: The quantity of clinical and demographic metadata differed by source and by participant and was supplied without curation.

Sequences SGDLS (CDR1) and YYNGEE (CDR2) are obtained from the germline V gene. Trimming at the junction amounts to 4 bases on V and 0 bases on J, and the germline ends lie 11 bases apart. The CDR3 holds 14 amino acids from the cysteine to the phenylalanine. The DNA shown is the 42-base CDR3, in frame from base 1. Whole blood was collected in K2EDTA tubes by collaborating institutions according to the institutions' own protocols. For TCRbeta analysis, collaborators shipped samples in one of three forms: frozen whole blood, isolated PBMCs, or DNA extracted from either of those sample types. TCRbeta CDR3 regions were amplified from genomic DNA using the immunoSEQ Assay, a bias-controlled multiplex PCR. Regarding the original processing steps: Nucleated cell counts per sample were estimated from amplification of reference gene primers within the assay. To quantify the absolute abundance of each unique TCRbeta CDR3 rearrangement, sequence reads were collapsed and filtered. Productive Simpson clonality was computed per sample as the square root of Simpson's diversity index over productive rearrangements. Drawn from immuneACCESS, this table holds only the in-frame rearrangements with V and J called that TCRdb kept. Clones are partly lost; checked studies trace under half to an unresolved V gene and leave the rest unexplained. The D gene and trimming were derived from the DNA, and the V and J assignments and clone size from that table. The sample yields around 250,000 clones; around nine tenths were counted once. The top ten clonotypes cover just under 9% of the sample.

The sequencing sample was made of peripheral blood. The V and J segments used are TRBV9 and TRBJ2-7, with TRBD2 perhaps the D gene, on 6 matching bases. The sequence came from a man aged 40-55 years with active or convalescent COVID-19. The CDR3 region has the sequence CASSSRGSSYEQYF. The DNA sequence reads TGTGCCAGCAGCTCCCGGGGGAGCTCCTACGAGCAGTACTTC.